This entry is about one T cell receptor gamma chain. Antigen: not known. This entry belongs to a study of Vδ1+ human thymocytes. The sorted cells were CD3+ Vdelta1+ Vdelta2- thymocytes from alphabeta-depleted thymus. Vdelta1+ thymocyte sorts reached between roughly 97% and 99.6% purity. Overall study results and limits: Thymic TRG and TRD repertoires appeared highly polyclonal, with Gaussian CDR3 length distributions.

Germline V CDR1 and CDR2: GITISATS, ISYDGTV (reference sequence). The CDR3 totals 10 residues. Sequences come from RNA converted to cDNA by reverse transcription. Pooled V-gene forward primers with one constant-region reverse primer generated the CDR3 amplicons by multiplex PCR. TCRdb reanalysed the multiplex PCR reads via CATT. The data show more than 9,000 gamma-chain clones, with more than 35% seen just once and roughly 2% held by the top ten. The V gene was identified as TRGV9, while no J gene was called. Sequencing used Vdelta1+ gamma-delta thymocytes from the thymus. Subset indicated: FACS-sorted CD3+ TCRalphabeta- TCRVdelta1+ TCRVdelta2- thymocytes. This receptor was obtained from a boy under two years old who had congenital heart surgery. The CDR3 sequence is CALWEVVPLF. CDR3 DNA: TGTGCCTTGTGGGAGGTTGTTCCACTCTTT.